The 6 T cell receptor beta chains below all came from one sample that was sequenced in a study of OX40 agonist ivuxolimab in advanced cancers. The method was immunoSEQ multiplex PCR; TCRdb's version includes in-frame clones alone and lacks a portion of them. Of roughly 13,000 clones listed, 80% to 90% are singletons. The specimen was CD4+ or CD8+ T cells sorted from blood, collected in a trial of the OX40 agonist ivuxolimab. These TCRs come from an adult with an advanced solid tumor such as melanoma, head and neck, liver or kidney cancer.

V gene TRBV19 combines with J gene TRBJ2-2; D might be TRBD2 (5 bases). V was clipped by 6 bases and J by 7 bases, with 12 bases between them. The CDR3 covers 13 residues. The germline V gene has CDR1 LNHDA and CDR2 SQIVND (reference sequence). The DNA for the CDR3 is TGTGCCAGTAGCCCCGTCCGGGACGGGGAGCTGTTTTTT. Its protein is CASSPVRDGELFF. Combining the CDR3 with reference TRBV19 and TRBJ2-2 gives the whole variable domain DGGITQSPKYLFRKEGQNVTLSCEQNLNHDAMYWYRQDPGQGLRLIYYSQIVNDFQKGDIAEGYSVSREKKESFPLTVTSAQKNPTAFYLCASSPVRDGELFFGEGSRLTVL.

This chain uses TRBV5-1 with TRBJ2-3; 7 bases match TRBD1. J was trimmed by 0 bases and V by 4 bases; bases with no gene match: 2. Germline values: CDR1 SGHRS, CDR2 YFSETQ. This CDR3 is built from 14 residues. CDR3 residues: CASSPGQSTDTQYF. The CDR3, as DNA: TGCGCCAGCAGCCCGGGACAGAGCACAGATACGCAGTATTTT.

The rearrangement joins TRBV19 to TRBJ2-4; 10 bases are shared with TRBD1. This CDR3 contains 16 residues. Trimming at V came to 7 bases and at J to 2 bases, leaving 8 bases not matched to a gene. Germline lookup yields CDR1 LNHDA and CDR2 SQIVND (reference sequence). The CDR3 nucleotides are TGTGCCAGTAACCCGGGACAGGGGCCAACCAAAAACATTCAGTACTTC. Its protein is CASNPGQGPTKNIQYF.

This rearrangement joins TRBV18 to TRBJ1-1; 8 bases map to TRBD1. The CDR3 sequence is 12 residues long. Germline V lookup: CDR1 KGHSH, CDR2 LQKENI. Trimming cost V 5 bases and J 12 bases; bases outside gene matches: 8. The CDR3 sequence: CASSKDREGTFF. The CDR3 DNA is TGTGCCAGCTCAAAGGACAGGGAAGGTACTTTCTTT. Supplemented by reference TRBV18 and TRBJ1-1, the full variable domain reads NAGVMQNPRHLVRRRGQEARLRCSPMKGHSHVYWYRQLPEEGLKFMVYLQKENIIDESGMPKERFSAEFPKEGPSILRIQQVVRGDSAAYFCASSKDREGTFFGQGTRLTVV.

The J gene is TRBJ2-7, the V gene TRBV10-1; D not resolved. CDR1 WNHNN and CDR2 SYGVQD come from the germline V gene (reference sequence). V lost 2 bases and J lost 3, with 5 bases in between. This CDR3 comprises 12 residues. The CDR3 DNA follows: TGCGCCAGCAGTGAGGGGCACTACGAGCAGTACTTC. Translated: CASSEGHYEQYF.

DNA of the CDR3: TGCGCCAGCAGCTGGGGACAGGGGGGAGGCTACACCTTC. Residues: CASSWGQGGGYTF. The chain uses TRBV5-1 and TRBJ1-2; 11 bases are a match to TRBD1. J lost 8 bases, V lost 3 bases, and 3 bases had no gene match. The CDR3 contains 13 residues. Germline V CDR1 and CDR2: SGHRS, YFSETQ.